This passage covers 9 T cell receptor beta chains from one sample sequenced in a study of a mutant IDH1 vaccine in newly diagnosed glioma. The protocol was immunoSEQ multiplex PCR, while the TCRdb copy is restricted to in-frame clones and leaves out a portion. The sample has 15,000 to 20,000 clones, just under 80% seen once; the top ten hold 10%. The time point: baseline, week 1 (first vaccination visit). Regarding treatment: pre-vaccination baseline after standard-of-care therapy. The sequencing used PBMCs, collected from a glioma patient treated with radiotherapy, temozolomide or both. These receptors were taken from a man aged 40-55 years with glioma.

The chain carries TRBV7-2 and TRBJ2-5; 9 bases agree with TRBD1. The germline V gene encodes CDR1 SGHTA and CDR2 FQGNSA. CDR3 length: 15 amino acids. V trimming: 5 bases; J trimming: 5 bases; junction bases outside the gene matches: 9. The CDR3 DNA reads TGTGCCAGCAGCGTATCCGGGACAGGGCGTGAGACCCAGTACTTC. Protein: CASSVSGTGRETQYF.

The table lists this clone with a few counts. The chain couples TRBV4-2 to TRBJ1-1; 10 bases align to TRBD1. V was pared by 0 bases and J by 3 bases, with 13 bases of the junction left unmatched. Germline values: CDR1 LGHNA, CDR2 YNFKEQ. This CDR3 is built from 19 residues. Here the CDR3 DNA reads TGTGCCAGCAGCCAAGAAACCCTTGAGCTGGGGACAGGGGACACTGAAGCTTTCTTT. It is translated as CASSQETLELGTGDTEAFF.

The chain joins TRBV11-2 to TRBJ2-1; 11 bases fit TRBD2. The CDR3 has 14 residues. V was clipped by 5 bases and J by 7 bases; unmatched bases: 4. Germline CDR1 is SGHAT and CDR2 is FQNNGV. CDR3 in amino acids: CASSPGLAVNEQFF. CDR3 sequence (DNA): TGTGCCAGCAGCCCGGGACTAGCGGTGAATGAGCAGTTCTTC.

The chain is built from TRBV6-5 and TRBJ2-5; no clear D. V was clipped by 2 bases and J by 1 base, with 11 bases between them. The V gene's germline CDR1 is MNHEY and CDR2 SVGAGI. The CDR3 totals 15 residues. The CDR3, as DNA: TGTGCCAGCAGTTACGGAATCGGTGGCCAAGAGACCCAGTACTTC. Amino acids: CASSYGIGGQETQYF.

This sequence joins TRBV7-2 and TRBJ1-6; 9 bases are shared with TRBD1. CDR1 and CDR2 (germline): SGHTA, FQGNSA. This CDR3 is built from 15 residues. With V trimmed by 3 bases and J by 7 bases, 4 bases remained unmatched. DNA of the CDR3: TGTGCCAGCAGCTTGGTGACAGGGGGAAATTCACCCCTCCACTTT. Protein sequence: CASSLVTGGNSPLHF. Filled out from reference TRBV7-2 and TRBJ1-6, the complete variable domain reads GAGVSQSPSNKVTEKGKDVELRCDPISGHTALYWYRQSLGQGLEFLIYFQGNSAPDKSGLPSDRFSAERTGGSVSTLTIQRTQQEDSAVYLCASSLVTGGNSPLHFGNGTRLTVT.

J is TRBJ1-2 and V is TRBV6-1; no clear D. Per the germline V gene, CDR1 is MNHNS and CDR2 is SASEGT. This CDR3 region has 12 residues. V gave up 6 bases and J gave up 5 bases, with 10 bases separating them. The CDR3 DNA reads as TGTGCCAGCAGATGGACGGATTATGGCTACACCTTC. It codes for CASRWTDYGYTF.

This chain joins TRBV27 and TRBJ2-3, with D perhaps assigned TRBD1 or TRBD2 (5 bases each). Trimming left V 8 bases short and J 0 bases short, with 24 bases between. The CDR3 spans 18 residues. Germline lookup yields CDR1 MNHEY and CDR2 SMNVEV (reference sequence). CDR3 in DNA: TGTGCCAGCGCGAGAAGGGCCGGACTTGGGGGTAGCACAGATACGCAGTATTTT. Translating it yields CASARRAGLGGSTDTQYF.

In nucleotides, the CDR3 is TGTGCCAGCAGTTACCCGGGAGGAGGCGAGCAGTACGTC. This sequence encodes CASSYPGGGEQYV. The chain uses TRBV6-6 and TRBJ2-7, with TRBD2 identical over 7 bases. With V trimmed by 2 bases and J by 6 bases, 4 bases remained unmatched. The germline V gene encodes CDR1 MNHNY and CDR2 SVGAGI (reference sequence). This CDR3 region has 13 residues.

The chain is built from TRBV7-2 and TRBJ1-5; a weak D match, TRBD1 (6 bases). V lost 5 bases, J lost 3 bases, and 14 bases lay in between. Germline-derived CDR1 and CDR2 are SGHTA and FQGNSA. The CDR3 length is 15 residues. The CDR3 bases are TGTGCCAGCAGCCCGGACAGAAACTCCAATCAGCCCCAGCATTTT. Protein product: CASSPDRNSNQPQHF.